This entry lists 16 T cell receptor beta chains sequenced from one sample in a study of shared clonotypes between healthy human individuals. Sequenced by immunoSEQ multiplex PCR; TCRdb stores in-frame clones only, minus some. The data show some 2.1 million clones, roughly 95% seen once. The naive CD8 subset, CD45RO-negative cells positively selected for CCR7, excluded terminally differentiated effector memory CD45RA+ cells. Sequenced: naive CD8+ T cells from PBMCs. These receptor sequences come from a man between 18 and 29 years old in good health. Some clones in this sample may be carry-over from other donors' samples.

The CDR3 reads CASSPPTPNEQFF. For the CDR3, the DNA is TGTGCCAGCAGCCCCCCCACACCAAATGAGCAGTTCTTC. The chain uses TRBV7-9 and TRBJ2-1; D unclear. Germline assignment: CDR1 SEHNR and CDR2 FQNEAQ (reference sequence). CDR3 length: 13 residues. Trimming stripped 5 bases from V and 7 bases from J, with 12 bases between.

This rearrangement joins TRBV7-9 to TRBJ2-7, with D unclear. Germline V CDR1 and CDR2: SEHNR, FQNEAQ (reference sequence). The CDR3 loop spans 13 amino acids. V was trimmed by 5 bases and J by 4 bases, leaving 12 bases between them. The CDR3 loop reads CASSPGPEYEQYF. As DNA, the CDR3 is TGTGCCAGCAGCCCGGGTCCTGAGTACGAGCAGTACTTC.

The chain employs TRBV7-8 and TRBJ2-7, with 8 bases fitting TRBD2. Germline assignment: CDR1 SGHVS and CDR2 FQNEAQ. The CDR3 runs to 13 residues. J was trimmed by 5 bases and V by 5 bases; bases with no gene match: 5. CDR3 residues: CASSPGGLDEQYF. CDR3 DNA: TGTGCCAGCAGCCCGGGGGGGTTGGACGAGCAGTACTTC.

This chain connects TRBV6-1 to TRBJ2-3; D is unresolved. CDR1 is MNHNS and CDR2 is SASEGT in the germline V gene. V lost 7 bases and J 3 bases, leaving 8 bases between the germline ends. CDR3 length equals 12 residues. The CDR3 region is CASIRATDTQYF. For the CDR3, the DNA is TGTGCCAGCATTCGCGCGACAGATACGCAGTATTTT.

J is TRBJ1-2 and V is TRBV4-1, with D tentatively TRBD1 (5 bases). Germline CDR1 is MGHRA and CDR2 is YSYEKL. The CDR3 sequence is 14 residues long. The V and J ends lost 0 bases and 4 bases respectively, with 9 bases between them. CDR3 sequence (DNA): TGCGCCAGCAGCCAAGACACAGGCCCCTATGGCTACACCTTC. It specifies CASSQDTGPYGYTF.

The chain combines TRBV28 with TRBJ2-7; D perhaps matches TRBD2 (7 bases). CDR3 length: 20 residues. Trimming removed 5 bases at V and 3 bases at J, with 32 bases between. Germline V CDR1 and CDR2: MDHEN, SYDVKM. The CDR3, as DNA: TGTGCCAGCAGTCCATCTGGGGAGGGGGTATCCCCCGGTAATTTCTACGAGCAGTACTTC. Translation: CASSPSGEGVSPGNFYEQYF.

Only one count was recorded for this clone. The chain carries TRBV5-5 and TRBJ2-1; D is undetermined. The CDR3 runs 17 residues. The germline CDR1 and CDR2 sequences are SGHKS and YYEKEE (reference sequence). V shed 0 bases and J shed 0 bases, with 13 bases lying between them. This CDR3 reads CASSLDPAESSYNEQFF. CDR3 in DNA: TGTGCCAGCAGCTTGGACCCCGCGGAAAGCTCCTACAATGAGCAGTTCTTC.

This sequence joins TRBV9 and TRBJ2-7; D unclear. Trimming cost V 0 bases and J 1 base, with 8 bases left between them. The CDR3 covers 14 residues. Germline values: CDR1 SGDLS, CDR2 YYNGEE. The CDR3 DNA sequence: TGTGCCAGCAGCGTAGGAGTTCTGTCCTACGAGCAGTACTTC. It is translated as CASSVGVLSYEQYF.

The chain links TRBV7-9 to TRBJ2-5; D might be TRBD2 (5 bases). Germline CDR1 reads SEHNR; CDR2 reads FQNEAQ (reference sequence). This CDR3 region has 14 residues. V dropped 4 bases and J dropped 4 bases, with 13 bases sitting between them. The CDR3 nucleotides are TGTGCCAGCAGCTCCCGCTCGGGGTTAGAGACCCAGTACTTC. It specifies CASSSRSGLETQYF.

This clone was seen only once. The chain is built from TRBV5-1 and TRBJ2-3; 10 bases match TRBD1. The CDR3 is 14 amino acids. Germline V gene sequence: CDR1 SGHRS, CDR2 YFSETQ. V lost 5 bases and J lost 6; bases outside the gene matches: 6. CDR3: CASSIRQGADTQYF. The CDR3 DNA reads TGCGCCAGCAGTATCCGACAGGGGGCGGATACGCAGTATTTT.

This sequence joins TRBV7-8 and TRBJ2-6; 7 bases are shared with TRBD1. The CDR3 spans 15 residues. The germline V gene encodes CDR1 SGHVS and CDR2 FQNEAQ. V was pared by 5 bases and J by 2 bases, with 3 bases of the junction left unmatched. CDR3 bases: TGTGCCAGCAGCGCAGACAGGGCTGGGGCCAACGTCCTGACTTTC. This translates into CASSADRAGANVLTF.

This chain uses TRBV7-9 with TRBJ1-2; 9 nucleotides align to TRBD1. Germline assignment: CDR1 SEHNR and CDR2 FQNEAQ (reference sequence). J was trimmed by 1 base and V by 5 bases; bases with no gene match: 17. The CDR3 sequence is 19 residues long. This CDR3 reads CASSRLNPYEGQGNYGYTF. The CDR3 DNA reads TGTGCCAGCAGCCGTCTTAACCCCTATGAGGGACAGGGTAACTATGGCTACACCTTC.

As for this clone: Other DNA sequences in the same sample also yield this CDR3. The chain uses TRBV9 and TRBJ2-3; the match to TRBD2 covers 11 bases. V lost 3 bases and J lost 6; bases outside the gene matches: 3. From germline, CDR1 is SGDLS and CDR2 YYNGEE. The CDR3 is 14 amino acids. The CDR3 reads CASSGSGRVDTQYF. DNA of the CDR3: TGTGCCAGCAGCGGTAGCGGGAGGGTGGATACGCAGTATTTT.

The rearrangement uses TRBV29-1 and TRBJ2-6, with D maybe TRBD1 (5 bases). Germline lookup yields CDR1 SQVTM and CDR2 ANQGSEA. V was cut by 3 bases and J by 0 bases, with 12 bases left in between. The CDR3 covers 16 residues. The CDR3 spells CSVDGAGHSGANVLTF. The CDR3 DNA follows: TGCAGCGTTGACGGCGCAGGGCACTCTGGGGCCAACGTCCTGACTTTC.

A word on this clone: A much larger clonotype is one base distant, so this may be a read error. This sample includes further DNA sequences coding for the same CDR3. The gene calls are TRBV28 and TRBJ1-1; D gene ambiguous. The CDR3 extends over 12 amino acids. CDR1 MDHEN and CDR2 SYDVKM come from the germline V gene. Trimming removed 2 bases from V and 2 bases from J, with 3 bases in between. The CDR3 here is CASSLGNTEAFF. Written as DNA, the CDR3 is TGTGCCAGCAGTTTAGGAAACACTGAAGCTTTCTTT.

The CDR3 protein is CASSVTVAGNTGELFF. CDR3 sequence (DNA): TGTGCCAGCAGCGTAACAGTTGCAGGGAACACCGGGGAGCTGTTTTTT. The V gene is TRBV9, the J gene TRBJ2-2; D is ambiguous. The V and J ends lost 1 base and 1 base respectively, with 11 bases between them. There are 16 residues in the CDR3. Germline V CDR1 and CDR2: SGDLS, YYNGEE. Supplemented by reference TRBV9 and TRBJ2-2, the full variable domain reads DSGVTQTPKHLITATGQRVTLRCSPRSGDLSVYWYQQSLDQGLQFLIQYYNGEERAKGNILERFSAQQFPDLHSELNLSSLELGDSALYFCASSVTVAGNTGELFFGEGSRLTVL.